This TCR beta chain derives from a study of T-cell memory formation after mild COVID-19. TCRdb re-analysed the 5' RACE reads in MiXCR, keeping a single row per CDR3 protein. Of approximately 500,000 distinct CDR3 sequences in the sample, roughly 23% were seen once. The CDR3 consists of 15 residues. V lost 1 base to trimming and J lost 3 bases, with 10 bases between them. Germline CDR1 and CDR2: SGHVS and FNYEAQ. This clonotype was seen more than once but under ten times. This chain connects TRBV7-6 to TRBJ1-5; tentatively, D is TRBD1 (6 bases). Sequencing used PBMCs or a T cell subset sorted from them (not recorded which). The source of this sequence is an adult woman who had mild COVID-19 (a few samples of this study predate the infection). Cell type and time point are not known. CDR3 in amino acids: CASSLGRGANQPQHF. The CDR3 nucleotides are TGTGCCAGCAGCTTAGGAAGGGGGGCCAATCAGCCCCAGCATTTT.